This entry describes one T cell receptor (beta chain). The antigen is undetermined. The data belong to a study of shared clonotypes between healthy human individuals. Per sorted-subset replicate PCR, input was around 220 ng DNA, representing tens of thousands of T cell genomes. Here immunoSEQ multiplex PCR was the method, and the copy in TCRdb shows in-frame clones only, minus some. The table records 2 million or so clones, roughly 95% of them present only once. Naivety among CD8 cells was defined by CD45RO negativity and positive CCR7 selection, thereby excluding terminally differentiated effector memory CD45RA+ cells. Regarding the study as a whole: Sorted-subset sequencing was shown by rarefaction to be incomplete despite large depth. Donor clonotype sharing was expected to depend on sequencing depth. The donor pool, a small one, limited the genetic and exposure-history diversity represented.

The CDR3 spans 16 residues. CDR1 and CDR2 (germline): MNHEY, SMNVEV (reference sequence). V shed 5 bases and J shed 6 bases, with 20 bases lying between them. The sequence was collected from a man between 18 and 35 years old in good health. V and J are TRBV27 and TRBJ1-5; perhaps TRBD1 as D (5 bases). Sequencing was done on a sample of naive CD8+ T cells sorted from blood. CDR3 sequence (DNA): TGTGCCAGCAGTCCGAGTTGGGGGGAAAGAACTCAGCCCCAGCATTTT. Protein product: CASSPSWGERTQPQHF.